This T cell receptor beta chain is from a study of blood T cell repertoires in COVID-19. Study information: Samples of COVID-19 (acute and convalescent) were obtained from the United States, Italy and Spain.

Profiling relied on immunoSEQ multiplex PCR, and the TCRdb table lists in-frame clones only, not all of them. This sample has 200,000 to 250,000 clones, with over 70% found just once. The ends were cut back, 4 bases at V and 2 bases at J, with 8 bases in the middle. Germline V lookup: CDR1 WNHNN, CDR2 SYGVQD (reference sequence). This CDR3 is built from 13 residues. Self-reported history from a screening survey and questionnaire set each donor's cohort. The sample consisted of PBMCs or T cells enriched from blood (not recorded which). This clonotype was obtained from a woman younger than 45 who had been exposed to COVID-19. This sequence joins TRBV10-1 and TRBJ1-1; D ambiguous. CDR3 sequence (DNA): TGCGCCAGCAGTGTAAACAGAAACACTGAAGCTTTCTTT. Translating gives CASSVNRNTEAFF.